This T cell receptor (beta chain) appears in the sequencing data of a study of CD8+ T cells in alopecia areata listed by TCRdb under 2018. About the investigation overall: The treated patients took part in an open-label pilot trial in which moderate-to-severe alopecia areata was treated with oral tofacitinib at 5 to 10 mg twice daily. In humans, TCRbeta sequencing was performed on scalp tissue and on sorted CD4+ and CD8+ peripheral blood T cells from healthy controls and from patients with patchy or totalis/universalis alopecia areata. In both human patients and the C3H/HeJ mouse model, the study applied high-throughput TCRbeta sequencing to look at T cell clonal expansion in alopecia areata. Biopsies were taken from tofacitinib-treated patients at baseline and at 4 and 24 weeks of treatment, and a later scalp biopsy was taken in several of the tofacitinib-treated patients. Scalp clonality was compared across normal scalp (n=4), patchy alopecia areata scalp (n=8), and alopecia totalis/universalis scalp (n=8). Tofacitinib was given for 6 to 18 months, followed by 6 months of follow-up off drug to assess delayed response and recurrence. The RNA source kit depended on sample type: the PAXgene miRNA kit for fixed scalp, the miRNeasy kit for PBMCs, and the RNeasy kit for mouse skin. TCRbeta CDR3 regions were amplified by immunoSEQ multiplex PCR using 35 Vbeta forward and 13 Jbeta reverse primers.

On this clone: It lacks a known antigen. The record has no base qualities; no much larger clone is one base away.

Including the terminal cysteine and phenylalanine, the CDR3 comprises 15 residues. CDR3 DNA is the only sequence kept; it has 45 bases, read in frame from the first base. V is pared back by 5 bases and J by 7 bases, with 19 bases lying between the germline termini. Taken from the germline V gene, the CDR1 and CDR2 loops are SGHTA and FQGNSA. The library relied on the immunoSEQ multiplex PCR assay. RNA was extracted from all samples and reverse transcribed into cDNA, which served as template for TCR sequencing. First-strand cDNA was synthesized with SuperScript III using a 2:1 mix of oligo-dT and random hexamers. Amplification bias was assessed with a synthetic immune receptor repertoire, and residual bias was removed computationally. The original pipeline was this. Raw reads were preprocessed to remove errors, and CDR3 was defined according to IMGT conventions as the region from the conserved cysteine to phenylalanine. Clonality was calculated as 1 minus Shannon entropy normalized by log2 of the number of productive unique TCRs. Scalp TCRbeta sequences were cross-referenced with sorted blood CD4 and CD8 repertoires so that the CD4 or CD8 identity of scalp clones could be inferred. TCRdb provides this immuneACCESS table in a form limited to in-frame rearrangements. Some clones are lacking; in checked studies, under half of them reflect an unresolved V gene, and why the rest are absent is not known. The V and J calls and the clone size are those of that table, but D and trimming were determined from the DNA. Within this sample are around 140,000 clones, with 49% of them counted one time only. Together, the top ten hold 18% of the sample.

Study-level results and caveats: Lesional scalp, especially in alopecia totalis/universalis, showed higher clonality and more expanded CD8+ clones than normal scalp, suggesting antigenic drive. Unlike mouse skin, which is dominated by gammadelta T cells, normal human skin has resident alphabeta T cells that are also sequenced, and this complicates analysis of the scalp TCR repertoire. TCR sequences shared between patients were less clear than in mice, possibly partly because of HLA diversity in the patient population.

The sample's time point label is to be understood as: baseline before oral tofacitinib. Lesional scalp punch biopsies and peripheral blood were obtained from alopecia areata patients. PBMCs were isolated by density centrifugation and stained for CD3, CD4 and CD8, after which CD4+ and CD8+ T cells were sorted on a FACSAria. The sequence is built from TRBV7-2 and TRBJ2-3, with TRBD2 perhaps the D gene, on 7 matching bases. The sequence was collected from a human donor with alopecia areata. The specimen comprised CD8+ T cells sorted from blood, sampled at week 0. The sequence in DNA is TGTGCCAGCAGCCTGAAACAGGGAGGGTTGAATACGCAGTATTTT. Its protein product is CASSLKQGGLNTQYF.